Listed here are 30 T cell receptor beta chains from one sample, sequenced in a study of OX40 agonist ivuxolimab in advanced cancers. Here immunoSEQ multiplex PCR was the method, and the copy in TCRdb shows in-frame clones only, minus some. The data show some 96,000 clones, with 89% seen just once and around 0.16% held by the top ten. The sample consisted of CD4+ or CD8+ T cells sorted from blood, taken in a trial of the OX40 agonist ivuxolimab. All receptors derive from an adult with an advanced solid tumor such as melanoma, head and neck, liver or kidney cancer.

The rearrangement links TRBV19 to TRBJ1-1; TRBD1 agrees at 7 bases. CDR1 is LNHDA and CDR2 is SQIVND in the germline V gene (reference sequence). V shed 6 bases, J shed 4 bases, and the junction held 17 bases outside the gene matches. This CDR3 contains 17 residues. The CDR3 region has the DNA TGTGCCAGTAGCAATACAGGGGCGGGGGGCTTAAGCACTGAAGCTTTCTTT. Translation: CASSNTGAGGLSTEAFF. Full variable domain (remainder filled in from reference TRBV19 and TRBJ1-1): DGGITQSPKYLFRKEGQNVTLSCEQNLNHDAMYWYRQDPGQGLRLIYYSQIVNDFQKGDIAEGYSVSREKKESFPLTVTSAQKNPTAFYLCASSNTGAGGLSTEAFFGQGTRLTVV.

This chain joins TRBV20-1 and TRBJ1-5; no clear D gene. This CDR3 is 11 amino acids long. Germline values: CDR1 DFQATT, CDR2 SNEGSKA (reference sequence). Trimming shortened V by 6 bases and J by 7 bases, and 10 bases separated the two germline ends. CDR3 sequence: CSARRAQPQHF. The CDR3 DNA sequence: TGCAGTGCGAGACGAGCACAGCCCCAGCATTTT.

The chain recombines TRBV4-1 with TRBJ1-1, with TRBD1 as a possible D gene (5 bases). Germline V lookup: CDR1 MGHRA, CDR2 YSYEKL. The V end lost 2 bases, the J end lost 0 bases, and 7 bases lay between the germline ends. The CDR3 covers 14 residues. DNA for the CDR3: TGCGCCAGCAGCCAACGACAGATGAACACTGAAGCTTTCTTT. Protein product: CASSQRQMNTEAFF.

In this sample, this clone turned up once. The chain has TRBV5-6 and TRBJ2-1, with 7 bases that match TRBD2. CDR1 and CDR2 (germline): SGHDT, YYEEEE. CDR3 size: 16 residues. V shed 2 bases, J shed 0 bases, and the junction held 5 bases outside the gene matches. The CDR3 sequence: CASSLWGGVSYNEQFF. CDR3 DNA: TGTGCCAGCAGCTTATGGGGAGGGGTCTCCTACAATGAGCAGTTCTTC.

V and J are TRBV5-4 and TRBJ2-6; 11 bases map to TRBD2. The germline V gene has CDR1 SGHNT and CDR2 YYREEE (reference sequence). The CDR3 has 19 residues. Germline trimming cut 4 bases from V and 2 bases from J; bases unmatched to any gene: 11. CDR3 coding DNA: TGTGCCAGCAGCCGGGGACTAGCGGTTCCCGTTCCTGGGGCCAACGTCCTGACTTTC. The encoded protein is CASSRGLAVPVPGANVLTF.

J is TRBJ2-5 and V is TRBV4-1; D may be TRBD1 (5 bases). The germline V gene has CDR1 MGHRA and CDR2 YSYEKL. The CDR3 runs 15 residues. V shed 1 base and J shed 5 bases, with 14 bases lying between them. In DNA form, the CDR3 reads TGCGCCAGCAGCCAAGGGCTAGGGGTCCAGGAGACCCAGTACTTC. Translating gives CASSQGLGVQETQYF.

This clone was counted a few times. The CDR3 region has the DNA TGTGCCAGCAGTCGAATGGGGTGGGGTTTGTCACAAGAGACCCAGTACTTC. It is translated as CASSRMGWGLSQETQYF. This chain connects TRBV28 to TRBJ2-5; D is ambiguous. Trimming took 5 bases from V and 2 from J, leaving 21 bases between them. This CDR3 comprises 17 residues. CDR1 is MDHEN and CDR2 is SYDVKM in the germline V gene.

The rearrangement uses TRBV28 and TRBJ2-5; D not certain. Germline CDR1 is MDHEN and CDR2 is SYDVKM. V was shortened by 6 bases and J by 5 bases, with 13 bases between the two germline ends. This CDR3 has 13 amino acids. CDR3 protein: CASRPEHRETQYF. The CDR3 nucleotides read TGTGCCAGCAGACCCGAGCATAGGGAGACCCAGTACTTC.

V is TRBV29-1 and J is TRBJ2-7; TRBD1 aligns across 9 bases. Germline loops: CDR1 SQVTM, CDR2 ANQGSEA. The CDR3 has 14 residues. V was pared by 1 base and J by 12 bases, with 13 bases of the junction left unmatched. The CDR3 region has the DNA TGCAGCGTTGAAGGTGATCGGGACAGGGAAGATAGGTACTTC. Translated: CSVEGDRDREDRYF.

The chain employs TRBV30 and TRBJ1-3, with D unclear. This CDR3 has 14 residues. Trimming stripped 2 bases from V and 0 bases from J, with 8 bases between. Germline CDR1 GTSNPN, CDR2 SVGIG (reference sequence). The CDR3 loop reads CAWSTDGSGNTIYF. Written as DNA, the CDR3 is TGTGCCTGGAGTACGGACGGCTCTGGAAACACCATATATTTT.

V usage is TRBV5-1 and J usage is TRBJ2-1; D perhaps matches TRBD1 (5 bases). Germline CDR1 reads SGHRS; CDR2 reads YFSETQ. V gave up 2 bases and J gave up 3 bases, with 9 bases separating them. The CDR3 runs to 14 residues. For the CDR3, the DNA is TGCGCCAGCAGCTTCAGACAGAGCTACAATGAGCAGTTCTTC. It is translated as CASSFRQSYNEQFF. The whole variable domain, filled in from reference TRBV5-1 and TRBJ2-1, reads KAGVTQTPRYLIKTRGQQVTLSCSPISGHRSVSWYQQTPGQGLQFLFEYFSETQRNKGNFPGRFSGRQFSNSRSEMNVSTLELGDSALYLCASSFRQSYNEQFFGPGTRLTVL.

The chain combines TRBV6-1 with TRBJ1-5; possible D gene TRBD1, 5 bases. CDR3 length: 12 residues. V was shortened by 8 bases and J by 3 bases, with 8 bases between the two germline ends. Germline V gene lookup returns CDR1 MNHNS and CDR2 SASEGT. The CDR3 nucleotides read TGTGCCAGCGGGACCATCAATCAGCCCCAGCATTTT. This encodes CASGTINQPQHF.

The V and J genes are TRBV25-1 and TRBJ1-6; no firm D call. Germline V gene data show CDR1 as MGHDK and CDR2 as SYGVNS. The CDR3 is 16 amino acids. The germline V and J ends were trimmed by 8 bases and 0 bases, with 14 bases remaining between them. The CDR3 nucleotides read TGTGCCAGCTCACCGGGAGGCGGCTCCTATAATTCACCCCTCCACTTT. This translates into CASSPGGGSYNSPLHF.

The chain has TRBV7-9 and TRBJ2-7, with 7 nucleotides matching TRBD1. The CDR3 contains 15 residues. The V gene end was trimmed by 3 bases and the J gene end by 2 bases; junction bases not matched to a gene: 7. From germline, CDR1 is SEHNR and CDR2 FQNEAQ (reference sequence). CDR3 coding DNA: TGTGCCAGCAGCTTGGTCGGACAGGCCCCCTACGAGCAGTACTTC. It translates to CASSLVGQAPYEQYF.

The CDR3 loop reads CASSQDAGAGEKLFF. The CDR3 DNA is TGTGCCAGCAGCCAAGATGCAGGGGCCGGGGAAAAACTGTTTTTT. V is TRBV4-2 and J is TRBJ1-4, with TRBD1 as a possible D gene (6 bases). This CDR3 spans 15 amino acids. Germline lookup yields CDR1 LGHNA and CDR2 YNFKEQ. Trimming cost V 0 bases and J 8 bases, with 13 bases left between them.

Of note for this clone: This CDR3 is also generated by other DNA sequences in the sample. This chain links TRBV18 with TRBJ2-7, with D unresolved. V was pared by 3 bases and J by 3 bases, with 6 bases between. The CDR3 totals 12 residues. From germline, CDR1 is KGHSH and CDR2 LQKENI. CDR3 in DNA: TGTGCCAGCTCACCGTCCAGCTACGAGCAGTACTTC. Translation gives CASSPSSYEQYF.

This rearrangement joins TRBV14 to TRBJ2-5, with TRBD2 identical over 8 bases. The CDR3 is made up of 16 amino acids. J lost 1 base, V lost 8 bases, and 12 bases had no gene match. CDR1 and CDR2 from the germline V gene are SGHDN and FVKESK. CDR3 DNA sequence: TGTGCCAGCTCGAACCCGGGACTAGGCTCCCAAGAGACCCAGTACTTC. Protein sequence: CASSNPGLGSQETQYF.

J is TRBJ2-7 and V is TRBV9; the match to TRBD2 covers 15 bases. With V trimmed by 4 bases and J by 0 bases, 8 bases remained unmatched. Germline V gene sequence: CDR1 SGDLS, CDR2 YYNGEE. The CDR3 loop spans 18 amino acids. CDR3 loop: CASSSGLAGGQSSYEQYF. CDR3 coding DNA: TGTGCCAGCAGCTCAGGACTAGCGGGAGGGCAGAGCTCCTACGAGCAGTACTTC.

The chain is built from TRBV7-3 and TRBJ2-5; D could derive from TRBD1 or TRBD2 (5 bases each). The CDR3 is made up of 13 amino acids. Germline CDR1 is SGHTA and CDR2 is FQGTGA. Trimming cost V 3 bases and J 5 bases, with 10 bases left between them. CDR3 protein: CASSFSGTETQYF. The DNA of the CDR3 is TGTGCCAGCAGCTTTTCAGGGACGGAGACCCAGTACTTC.

V gene TRBV6-1 combines with J gene TRBJ1-5; perhaps TRBD1 as D (6 bases). The germline V gene encodes CDR1 MNHNS and CDR2 SASEGT. Deletions cut 6 bases from V and 3 bases from J, with 12 bases between. The CDR3 extends over 14 amino acids. DNA of the CDR3: TGTGCCAGCAGCCGAACAGGGAACAATCAGCCCCAGCATTTT. Amino acids: CASSRTGNNQPQHF.

In nucleotides, the CDR3 is TGCGCCAGCAGCTTCCCACGACAGGGACTAACTGAAGCTTTCTTT. Amino acids: CASSFPRQGLTEAFF. The V call is TRBV5-1, the J call TRBJ1-1; 7 bases match TRBD1. J lost 5 bases, V lost 2 bases, and 9 bases had no gene match. The CDR3 loop spans 15 amino acids. CDR1 and CDR2 (germline): SGHRS, YFSETQ.

The CDR3 nucleotides are TGTGCCAGCAGGGGCCGCGGGATGTCCTACGAGCAGTACTTC. It codes for CASRGRGMSYEQYF. This rearrangement joins TRBV28 to TRBJ2-7; tentative D call: TRBD2 (6 bases). The CDR3 is 14 amino acids. Trimming pared 6 bases from V and 1 base from J, leaving 13 bases between. The germline V gene encodes CDR1 MDHEN and CDR2 SYDVKM.

This sequence joins TRBV5-1 and TRBJ2-3; D is ambiguous. The CDR3 covers 13 residues. Germline CDR1 and CDR2: SGHRS and YFSETQ. V lost 2 bases to trimming and J lost 2 bases, with 6 bases between them. The DNA for the CDR3 is TGCGCCAGCAGCTTCCCCCCCACAGATACGCAGTATTTT. It codes for CASSFPPTDTQYF.

This chain connects TRBV18 to TRBJ1-3; the D gene is possibly TRBD1 (6 bases). Germline V gene sequence: CDR1 KGHSH, CDR2 LQKENI. CDR3 length equals 15 residues. V was clipped by 0 bases and J by 1 base, with 7 bases between them. CDR3 residues: CASSPPTGSGNTIYF. The CDR3 coding sequence is TGTGCCAGCTCACCACCGACAGGTTCTGGAAACACCATATATTTT.

The genes are TRBV5-1 and TRBJ2-3; TRBD1 matches at 7 bases. Germline V gene data show CDR1 as SGHRS and CDR2 as YFSETQ. The CDR3 contains 13 residues. J lost 6 bases, V lost 1 base, and 2 bases had no gene match. The DNA for the CDR3 is TGCGCCAGCAGCTTGAACAGGGGCGATACGCAGTATTTT. It yields the protein CASSLNRGDTQYF.

The genes are TRBV9 and TRBJ2-7; 11 bases agree with TRBD1. This CDR3 spans 15 amino acids. The J segment lost 3 bases and the V segment lost 1 base, leaving 3 bases of the junction unmatched. Germline CDR1 reads SGDLS; CDR2 reads YYNGEE. The CDR3 DNA reads as TGTGCCAGCAGCGTAATGGGGACAGGGGGCTACGAGCAGTACTTC. Translating gives CASSVMGTGGYEQYF.

The V gene is TRBV28, the J gene TRBJ1-5, with 9 nucleotides matching TRBD1. Germline values: CDR1 MDHEN, CDR2 SYDVKM. J gave up 7 bases and V 4 bases, and 8 bases lay outside the gene matches. CDR3 length: 15 residues. CDR3 protein: CASSSPGQGDQPQHF. The CDR3 nucleotides read TGTGCCAGCAGTTCCCCGGGACAGGGAGACCAGCCCCAGCATTTT. Complete variable domain (other parts from reference TRBV28 and TRBJ1-5): DVKVTQSSRYLVKRTGEKVFLECVQDMDHENMFWYRQDPGLGLRLIYFSYDVKMKEKGDIPEGYSVSREKKERFSLILESASTNQTSMYLCASSSPGQGDQPQHFGDGTRLSIL.

This sequence joins TRBV11-3 and TRBJ2-7; D might be TRBD1 (6 bases). Per the germline V gene, CDR1 is SGHNT and CDR2 is YENEEA. CDR3 length: 13 amino acids. Between the trimmed V and J ends, which lost 4 bases and 1 base, there was a span of 8 bases. CDR3 in DNA: TGTGCCAGCAGCTACGGACAGTCCTACGAGCAGTACTTC. Translation gives CASSYGQSYEQYF.

V gene TRBV19 combines with J gene TRBJ2-6; D perhaps matches TRBD2 (5 bases). This CDR3 comprises 17 residues. V was trimmed by 4 bases and J by 0 bases, leaving 13 bases between them. Looked up from germline, CDR1 is LNHDA and CDR2 is SQIVND (reference sequence). Here the CDR3 reads CASSKPGSFSGANVLTF. In DNA form, the CDR3 reads TGTGCCAGTAGTAAACCGGGATCCTTCTCTGGGGCCAACGTCCTGACTTTC.

In this sample, this clone turned up once. This chain connects TRBV11-2 to TRBJ2-3; possibly TRBD1 for D (5 bases). The CDR3 has 13 amino acids. Germline V gene data show CDR1 as SGHAT and CDR2 as FQNNGV. Trimming left V 7 bases short and J 6 bases short, with 14 bases between. For the CDR3, the DNA is TGTGCCAGCACCTACCAGGGCCGGGATACGCAGTATTTT. Encoded protein: CASTYQGRDTQYF.